Presented here are 11 T cell receptor beta chains from one specimen sequenced in a study of glioma-infiltrating T cells after dendritic cell vaccination. Profiling relied on immunoSEQ multiplex PCR, and the TCRdb table lists in-frame clones only, not all of them. The sample lists about 36,000 clones; approximately 82% were seen once. The specimen was blood, collected before dendritic cell vaccination. Receptors were obtained from a human donor with glioblastoma.

V is TRBV7-8 and J is TRBJ2-7; 8 bases align to TRBD1. V gave up 5 bases and J gave up 2 bases; unmatched junction bases: 8. The CDR3 runs to 15 residues. CDR1 is SGHVS, CDR2 FQNEAQ, per germline. The CDR3 sequence: CASSAGQGAAYEQYF. DNA of the CDR3: TGTGCCAGCAGCGCCGGGCAGGGGGCCGCCTACGAGCAGTACTTC. Filled out from reference TRBV7-8 and TRBJ2-7, the complete variable domain reads GAGVSQSPRYKVAKRGQDVALRCDPISGHVSLFWYQQALGQGPEFLTYFQNEAQLDKSGLPSDRFFAERPEGSVSTLKIQRTQQEDSAVYLCASSAGQGAAYEQYFGPGTRLTVT.

The chain employs TRBV7-2 and TRBJ1-6; unclear D gene. The V and J ends lost 1 base and 10 bases respectively, with 8 bases between them. CDR1 and CDR2 (germline): SGHTA, FQGNSA. CDR3 size: 13 residues. In DNA, the CDR3 is TGTGCCAGCAGCTTAGAACCAGGCTCACCCCTCCACTTT. This encodes CASSLEPGSPLHF.

The genes are TRBV5-1 and TRBJ2-2; no definite D call. V dropped 0 bases and J dropped 0 bases, with 6 bases sitting between them. Per the germline V gene, CDR1 is SGHRS and CDR2 is YFSETQ. This CDR3 has 15 residues. The CDR3: CASSLGAANTGELFF. The DNA of the CDR3 is TGCGCCAGCAGCTTGGGGGCCGCGAACACCGGGGAGCTGTTTTTT. Looking up the rest from reference TRBV5-1 and TRBJ2-2 gives the full variable domain: KAGVTQTPRYLIKTRGQQVTLSCSPISGHRSVSWYQQTPGQGLQFLFEYFSETQRNKGNFPGRFSGRQFSNSRSEMNVSTLELGDSALYLCASSLGAANTGELFFGEGSRLTVL.

As DNA, the CDR3 is TGTGCCAGCAGCCAAGATGTCGGGTACAACCTCTATGGCTACACCTTC. Its translation is CASSQDVGYNLYGYTF. V gene TRBV4-2 combines with J gene TRBJ1-2, with no clear D. The germline V and J ends were trimmed by 0 bases and 4 bases, with 15 bases remaining between them. This CDR3 has 16 residues. CDR1 is LGHNA, CDR2 YNFKEQ, per germline.

The J gene is TRBJ2-1, the V gene TRBV2; D is unclear. Trimming shortened V by 6 bases and J by 8 bases, and 11 bases separated the two germline ends. CDR1 is SNHLY, CDR2 FYNNEI, per germline. There are 12 residues in the CDR3. The CDR3 reads CASRARVDEQFF. Written as DNA, the CDR3 is TGTGCCAGCAGAGCTAGAGTGGATGAGCAGTTCTTC.

The genes are TRBV7-9 and TRBJ2-7; a weak D match, TRBD2 (5 bases). Germline V gene lookup returns CDR1 SEHNR and CDR2 FQNEAQ (reference sequence). This CDR3 has 15 amino acids. V was pared by 1 base and J by 2 bases, with 12 bases between. As DNA, the CDR3 is TGTGCCAGCAGCTTAGGGGGTAATAGCGCCTACGAGCAGTACTTC. Amino acids: CASSLGGNSAYEQYF.

This clone has a handful of counts. The chain links TRBV7-2 to TRBJ2-1; 8 positions agree with TRBD2. Germline V gene sequence: CDR1 SGHTA, CDR2 FQGNSA. The J segment lost 4 bases and the V segment lost 0 bases, leaving 2 bases of the junction unmatched. This CDR3 spans 15 amino acids. The CDR3 DNA follows: TGTGCCAGCAGCTTAGCGCGGGGGGTATACAATGAGCAGTTCTTC. Protein sequence: CASSLARGVYNEQFF.

V gene TRBV2 combines with J gene TRBJ1-2; no clear D gene. Germline CDR1 and CDR2: SNHLY and FYNNEI. V lost 8 bases and J lost 7, with 23 bases in between. This CDR3 spans 15 amino acids. The CDR3 bases are TGTGCCAGCTTAGATGAGGTCGTGACGGCTTTTGGCTACACCTTC. Amino acids: CASLDEVVTAFGYTF. Full variable domain (rest looked up from reference TRBV2 and TRBJ1-2): EPEVTQTPSHQVTQMGQEVILRCVPISNHLYFYWYRQILGQKVEFLVSFYNNEISEKSEIFDDQFSVERPDGSNFTLKIRSTKLEDSAMYFCASLDEVVTAFGYTFGSGTRLTVV.

The rearrangement joins TRBV4-2 to TRBJ1-2, with unresolved D. Per the germline V gene, CDR1 is LGHNA and CDR2 is YNFKEQ. This CDR3 has 14 residues. Trimming stripped 1 base from V and 6 bases from J, with 12 bases between. CDR3 sequence: CASSQVVTDDGYTF. The CDR3 nucleotides are TGTGCCAGCAGCCAAGTCGTCACAGATGATGGCTACACCTTC.

Concerning this clone: The same CDR3 is also encoded by other DNA sequences in this sample. The rearrangement joins TRBV6-6 to TRBJ1-6; maybe TRBD1 (6 bases). Germline lookup yields CDR1 MNHNY and CDR2 SVGAGI (reference sequence). CDR3 length: 15 amino acids. V lost 8 bases to trimming and J lost 6 bases, with 17 bases between them. The CDR3: CASLPTGYRNSPLHF. In DNA, the CDR3 is TGTGCCAGCCTACCGACAGGCTACCGTAATTCACCCCTCCACTTT.

The rearrangement joins TRBV5-6 to TRBJ2-1; possible D gene TRBD1, 5 bases. Per the germline V gene, CDR1 is SGHDT and CDR2 is YYEEEE. The CDR3 runs to 15 residues. Trimming left V 0 bases short and J 2 bases short, with 9 bases between. The CDR3 region is CASSLDWGPYNEQFF. CDR3 DNA sequence: TGTGCCAGCAGCTTGGATTGGGGCCCCTACAATGAGCAGTTCTTC.